This entry describes one T cell receptor (beta chain). Its target is not known. The sample is drawn from a study of T cells expressing NK-cell markers. Study as a whole: Most of the eight sequenced donors tested HCMV-seropositive; one tested seronegative. Whole-study findings and limits: Dominant NKG2C+ clonotype frequencies of roughly 1.0-7.5% of CD8+ T cells were measured in more than 5 donors. Once again these clonotypes came out on top in the CD3+CD56-NKG2C+ fraction of a few donors.

UMI-tagged 5'RACE template switching yielded the TCR beta cDNA. TCRdb derives one entry per CDR3 protein from the 5' RACE reads, leaving out DNA. The data show 350,000 to 450,000 distinct CDR3 sequences, and the top ten clones hold under 6.5%. The CDR3 runs 15 residues. Germline CDR1 and CDR2: SGHAT and FQDESV (reference sequence). V is TRBV11-1 and J is TRBJ2-5. This TCR was sampled from a man between 18 and 69 years old in good health. Sequences were obtained from blood T cells: a sorted CD56 or NKG2C T cell subset, CD4+ or CD8+ T cells, or bulk PBMC T cells (not recorded which). CDR3 loop: CASSLLLAGGETQYF.